The 10 T cell receptor beta chains given below trace back to one sample, sequenced in a study of T cells after yellow fever vaccination. TCRdb independently ran MiXCR on the 5' RACE reads; one entry per CDR3 protein. This sample carries under 150,000 distinct CDR3 sequences, roughly 8.2% of them seen once, and the ten largest clones take 0.73%. The sequencing used CD4+ T cells sorted from PBMCs, collected 5 days after the yellow fever booster vaccination. These receptors were collected from a man in his thirties or forties who received the YFV17D yellow fever vaccine.

This clonotype was observed many times. The rearrangement uses TRBV5-1 and TRBJ2-7, with D possibly being TRBD2 (6 bases). V lost 0 bases and J 2 bases, leaving 9 bases between the germline ends. Germline CDR1 and CDR2: SGHRS and YFSETQ. The CDR3 runs 14 residues. The CDR3 loop reads CASSLAGTPYEQYF. CDR3 DNA: TGCGCCAGCAGCTTGGCCGGGACTCCCTACGAGCAGTACTTC.

This clonotype was counted many times. CDR3 nucleotides: TGCGCCAGCAGCTTGGTTTCAGCAGGGGGGGAGCAGTACTTC. Translated, it gives CASSLVSAGGEQYF. The chain combines TRBV5-1 with TRBJ2-7; maybe TRBD1 (7 bases). The CDR3 totals 14 residues. V gave up 0 bases and J gave up 7 bases, with 14 bases separating them. Germline loops: CDR1 SGHRS, CDR2 YFSETQ. Combining the CDR3 with reference TRBV5-1 and TRBJ2-7 gives the whole variable domain KAGVTQTPRYLIKTRGQQVTLSCSPISGHRSVSWYQQTPGQGLQFLFEYFSETQRNKGNFPGRFSGRQFSNSRSEMNVSTLELGDSALYLCASSLVSAGGEQYFGPGTRLTVT.

This clonotype showed up many times. V and J are TRBV6-1 and TRBJ2-1; 16 bases line up with TRBD2. Germline V lookup: CDR1 MNHNS, CDR2 SASEGT. This CDR3 has 17 amino acids. V lost 6 bases to trimming and J lost 3 bases; unmatched junction nucleotides: 5. The CDR3 coding sequence is TGTGCCAGCAGGGGACTAGCGGGAGGGAGTCTCTACAATGAGCAGTTCTTC. It encodes CASRGLAGGSLYNEQFF.

Ten or more counts support this clonotype. This chain links TRBV29-1 with TRBJ2-3; 8 nucleotides match TRBD1. CDR1 SQVTM and CDR2 ANQGSEA come from the germline V gene. V shed 7 bases, J shed 6 bases, and the junction held 9 bases outside the gene matches. The CDR3 spans 13 residues. CDR3 nucleotide sequence: TGCAGCGAGGGGACAGGCCTATTGGATACGCAGTATTTT. Translation gives CSEGTGLLDTQYF.

This clonotype was picked up many times. This chain joins TRBV7-9 and TRBJ2-5, with D possibly being TRBD1 (6 bases). V lost 4 bases, J lost 2 bases, and 14 bases lay in between. CDR3 length equals 15 residues. The V gene's germline CDR1 is SEHNR and CDR2 FQNEAQ (reference sequence). CDR3 sequence: CASSSPDRRQETQYF. Written as DNA, the CDR3 is TGTGCCAGCAGCTCTCCAGACAGGAGACAAGAGACCCAGTACTTC. Drawing the rest from reference TRBV7-9 and TRBJ2-5, the complete variable domain is DTGVSQNPRHKITKRGQNVTFRCDPISEHNRLYWYRQTLGQGPEFLTYFQNEAQLEKSRLLSDRFSAERPKGSFSTLEIQRTEQGDSAMYLCASSSPDRRQETQYFGPGTRLLVL.

Ten or more counts support this clonotype. The genes are TRBV3-1 and TRBJ2-2, with 10 bases that match TRBD2. V was clipped by 5 bases and J by 7 bases; unmatched bases: 10. This CDR3 has 16 residues. Germline V CDR1 and CDR2: LGHDT, YNNKEL (reference sequence). DNA for the CDR3: TGTGCCAGCAGCGAAACTAGCGGGACACGTGGCGGGGAGCTGTTTTTT. It yields the protein CASSETSGTRGGELFF.

The table lists this clonotype with many counts. V gene TRBV20-1 combines with J gene TRBJ2-7; 8 bases align to TRBD1. This CDR3 has 14 residues. From germline, CDR1 is DFQATT and CDR2 SNEGSKA (reference sequence). CDR3 in DNA: TGCCTATATGATCCGGGACAGGCCCACGACGAGCAGTACTTC. Protein sequence: CLYDPGQAHDEQYF.

This clonotype was counted at least ten times. The chain carries TRBV7-2 and TRBJ2-7, with TRBD1 matching 8 bases. V dropped 5 bases and J dropped 5; count of bases not matched to a gene: 11. Germline assignment: CDR1 SGHTA and CDR2 FQGNSA. The CDR3 totals 15 residues. Here the CDR3 reads CASSRGQGFAHEQYF. DNA of the CDR3: TGTGCCAGCAGCAGAGGACAGGGTTTTGCCCACGAGCAGTACTTC. Full variable domain (missing parts from reference TRBV7-2 and TRBJ2-7): GAGVSQSPSNKVTEKGKDVELRCDPISGHTALYWYRQSLGQGLEFLIYFQGNSAPDKSGLPSDRFSAERTGGSVSTLTIQRTQQEDSAVYLCASSRGQGFAHEQYFGPGTRLTVT.

This clonotype appeared a single time. The V gene is TRBV5-5, the J gene TRBJ2-7; weak D call: TRBD2 (6 bases). With 4 bases removed from V and 2 bases from J, the gap between germline ends came to 10 bases. The CDR3 is 13 residues long. Germline-derived CDR1 and CDR2 are SGHKS and YYEKEE (reference sequence). CDR3 DNA sequence: TGTGCCAGCAGCCGCGGGGTCCCCTACGAGCAGTACTTC. Protein: CASSRGVPYEQYF.

This clonotype has more than one count but fewer than ten. The chain has TRBV18 and TRBJ2-1; 8 bases agree with TRBD2. CDR3 length: 17 amino acids. Germline V lookup: CDR1 KGHSH, CDR2 LQKENI. The junction had 14 bases not matched to a gene; V was cut back by 6 bases and J by 4 bases. The CDR3 loop reads CASSQKKGTSHYNEQFF. CDR3 DNA: TGTGCCAGCTCCCAAAAAAAGGGGACTAGTCATTACAATGAGCAGTTCTTC.